This record looks at one TCR beta chain sequence and its context. Repertoires were generated with immunoSEQ multiplex PCR, while TCRdb's copy carries only in-frame clones and drops some. The data hold 20,000 to 25,000 clones, with 75% to 90% observed a single time. This sample was taken from a study of T cell changes during pregnancy in multiple sclerosis. This CDR3 spans 11 amino acids. CDR1 and CDR2 (germline): SQVTM, ANQGSEA. Trimming left V 4 bases short and J 6 bases short, with 10 bases between. The J gene is TRBJ2-7, the V gene TRBV29-1; D unclear. The source is a female donor in good health, enrolled as a control in a pregnancy study. The starting material was CD4+ T cells from peripheral blood mononuclear cells, obtained in the first trimester of pregnancy. This chain's CDR3 is CSVGYTSEQYF. The CDR3 region has the DNA TGCAGCGTTGGGTACACCAGCGAGCAGTACTTC.